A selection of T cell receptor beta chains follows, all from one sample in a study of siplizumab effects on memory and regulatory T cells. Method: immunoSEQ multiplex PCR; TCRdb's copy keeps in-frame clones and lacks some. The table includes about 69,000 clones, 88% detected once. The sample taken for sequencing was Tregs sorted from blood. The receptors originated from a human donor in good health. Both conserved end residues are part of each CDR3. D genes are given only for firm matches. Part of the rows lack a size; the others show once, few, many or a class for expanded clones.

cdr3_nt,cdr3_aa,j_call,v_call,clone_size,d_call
TGTGCCAGCAGCCTCCAGGGGGGCTCATCAAGCGAGCAGTTCTTC,CASSLQGGSSSEQFF,TRBJ2-1,TRBV7-2,.,.
TGCAGCGTTGCATCGCCTAACTATGGCTACACCTTC,CSVASPNYGYTF,TRBJ1-2,TRBV29-1,.,.
TGTGCCAGCAGTTACGGCCGCAATCAGCCCCAGCATTTT,CASSYGRNQPQHF,TRBJ1-5,TRBV6-6,.,.
TGTGCCAGCAGCTTAGACTCTACCCACACTGAAGCTTTCTTT,CASSLDSTHTEAFF,TRBJ1-1,TRBV7-2,.,.
TGTGCCAGCAGTTGGGGACAGGGGTTGGGGGGCTACACCTTC,CASSWGQGLGGYTF,TRBJ1-2,TRBV28,.,TRBD1
TGTGCCAGCAGCTACGGGGGTAGAGGGGAGACCCAGTACTTC,CASSYGGRGETQYF,TRBJ2-5,TRBV7-9,.,.
TGTGCCAGCTCACCACCGGCCGGACAGGGTGGTTACGAGCAGTTCTTC,CASSPPAGQGGYEQFF,TRBJ2-1,TRBV18,once,TRBD1
TGTGCCACCAGCAGGGGGGGATCTGGAAACACCATATATTTT,CATSRGGSGNTIYF,TRBJ1-3,TRBV15,.,.
TGTGCCAGCACCAGAGACAATCAGCCCCAGCATTTT,CASTRDNQPQHF,TRBJ1-5,TRBV2,.,.
TGTGCCGTGCATAGTGGCTATGGCTACACCTTC,CAVHSGYGYTF,TRBJ1-2,TRBV7-3,.,.
TGCAGCGTTGACGGGGACAGGGACGACTATGGCTACACCTTC,CSVDGDRDDYGYTF,TRBJ1-2,TRBV29-1,.,TRBD1
TGCGCCAGCAGCCAAATGGCGGGTGGTGGCTACACCTTC,CASSQMAGGGYTF,TRBJ1-2,TRBV4-3,.,.
TGTGCCAGCTCACCACCGTTCCAGCTTCAGGGGCCAAAAGAGACCCAGTACTTC,CASSPPFQLQGPKETQYF,TRBJ2-5,TRBV18,.,.
TGTGCCAGCGGGAGAACAGCCTACGAGCAGTACTTC,CASGRTAYEQYF,TRBJ2-7,TRBV28,.,.
TGTGCCAGCAGCGGCAGCACCTACGAGCAGTACTTC,CASSGSTYEQYF,TRBJ2-7,TRBV14,once,.
TGTGCCAGCAGCCAGTCGGCGGGTCACACCTACGAGCAGTACTTC,CASSQSAGHTYEQYF,TRBJ2-7,TRBV7-8,.,.
TGTGCCAGCAGCCCTGCGGGGCCAGGGGTAGTGGAGACCCAGTACTTC,CASSPAGPGVVETQYF,TRBJ2-5,TRBV7-9,.,.
TGTGCCAGCAGCGTCCCGAGGGATGAGCAGTTCTTC,CASSVPRDEQFF,TRBJ2-1,TRBV9,.,.
TGTGCCAGCAGCTCCGGACAGGGGGGTCAGCCCCAGCATTTT,CASSSGQGGQPQHF,TRBJ1-5,TRBV7-6,once,TRBD1
TGCGCCAGCAGCTTGGGGCAGGGAAACGGGGAGCTGTTTTTT,CASSLGQGNGELFF,TRBJ2-2,TRBV5-1,.,.
TGTGCCAGCAGCCATGTGCCTGTTGCGCAGTATTTT,CASSHVPVAQYF,TRBJ2-3,TRBV14,.,.
TGCGCCAGCAGCCAGGCAGGGGATGCTAACTATGGCTACACCTTC,CASSQAGDANYGYTF,TRBJ1-2,TRBV4-3,few,.
TGTGCCTGGAGTGGGCGGCGGGACGGGACCCAGTACTTC,CAWSGRRDGTQYF,TRBJ2-5,TRBV30,.,.